This TCR beta chain was recovered during a study of neoadjuvant anti-PD-1 for oral cavity cancer. Overall study results and limits: Treg/Th17 ratio rose with pretreatment blood and fell with post-treatment tumor TCRbeta clonality. Non-responders to neoadjuvant nivolumab had significantly more clonal PBMC T cells than responders.

Time point meaning: after neoadjuvant nivolumab, at surgical resection. As regards this clone: Its antigen is not identified. One end of the junction fails to match germline, which may point to a read error.

The data were produced by immunoSEQ multiplex PCR, yet TCRdb's version contains in-frame clones alone and is incomplete. The sample lists more than 10,000 clones; roughly 70% were seen once. Per the germline V gene, CDR1 is MDHEN and CDR2 is SYDVKM. This CDR3 is built from 14 residues. This chain connects TRBV28 to TRBJ1-1; a possible D gene is TRBD1 (6 bases). The TCR originated in a person between 40 and 80 years old with oral cavity squamous cell carcinoma. This specimen consisted of PBMCs, obtained after nivolumab (anti-PD-1) treatment. The CDR3 DNA reads TGTGCCACCTACCAGATGACAGGACCCACTCAAGCTTTCTTT. Its translation: CATYQMTGPTQAFF.